The source of this TCR beta chain is a study of T cell responses to AZD1222 COVID-19 vaccine. Study at large: Both about-4-week and about-12-week second-dose recipients were combined.

Generated by immunoSEQ multiplex PCR, the TCRdb table keeps only in-frame clones and is missing some. The sample yields over 85,000 clones, 70% to 90% seen once. In regard to this clone: Its antigen is unidentified.

The CDR3 loop spans 15 amino acids. V shed 3 bases, J shed 5 bases, and the junction held 9 bases outside the gene matches. Per germline, CDR1 SGHAT and CDR2 FQNNGV. Study observations and caveats: Nearly half of spike-specific TCRs reportedly target variant regions that are unmutated in the B.1.351 and B.1.1.7 variants. At 160-218 and 743-854, vaccine-associated CD4 TCRs were dominant, and they spanned spike.

The receptor's source is an adult in good health. The chain recombines TRBV11-2 with TRBJ2-5; TRBD2 matches at 7 bases. The sequences come from peripheral blood, collected on day 0 of AZD1222 vaccination. The CDR3 nucleotides are TGTGCCAGCAGCTTTCTCGTGGGGAGGGTGGAGACCCAGTACTTC. It is translated as CASSFLVGRVETQYF.